Each of the 20 T cell receptor beta chains below was sequenced from the same sample in a study of blood T cell repertoires in COVID-19 (TCRdb year 2020). Receptors were amplified or captured by the immunoSEQ multiplex PCR assay. The table was pulled from immuneACCESS by TCRdb, which kept in-frame rearrangements only. Such tables lose some clones; where checked, under half of the loss comes from unresolved V genes, and the rest has no known cause. The sample includes approximately 82,000 clones, with approximately 80% observed a single time. The ten top clones hold about 10% of the sample. Source material: peripheral blood. The receptors were sampled from a woman in her 70s with active or convalescent COVID-19.

CDR3 DNA: TGCAGTGCTAGTTTTGAGGGCAAAATCTACGAGCAGTACTTC. Translating it yields CSASFEGKIYEQYF. The chain uses TRBV20-1 and TRBJ2-7; a possible D gene is TRBD2 (5 bases). Germline V gene sequence: CDR1 DFQATT, CDR2 SNEGSKA (reference sequence). CDR3 length equals 14 residues. Trimming pared 3 bases from V and 3 bases from J, leaving 15 bases between.

The chain uses TRBV7-2 and TRBJ1-1; no clear D gene. Between the trimmed V and J ends, which lost 5 bases and 2 bases, there was a span of 12 bases. The CDR3 totals 14 residues. Germline assignment: CDR1 SGHTA and CDR2 FQGNSA. The CDR3 bases are TGTGCCAGCAGCCCGAGGGTCAGTAACACTGAAGCTTTCTTT. Translating it yields CASSPRVSNTEAFF.

This clone appeared once. The chain employs TRBV19 and TRBJ2-1, with 7 bases lining up with TRBD2. V shed 4 bases, J shed 15 bases, and the junction held 15 bases outside the gene matches. The CDR3 is 14 amino acids. Per the germline V gene, CDR1 is LNHDA and CDR2 is SQIVND (reference sequence). The CDR3 protein is CASSTIAGYAGPFF. In DNA, the CDR3 is TGTGCCAGTAGTACAATAGCGGGTTATGCGGGCCCGTTCTTC.

This chain uses TRBV11-2 with TRBJ2-3; TRBD2 aligns across 11 bases. The junction had 6 bases not matched to a gene; V was cut back by 6 bases and J by 1 base. CDR1 and CDR2 (germline): SGHAT, FQNNGV. The CDR3 contains 16 residues. The CDR3 DNA sequence: TGTGCCAGCAGTGGGGGGACTAGCGGCGGCACAGATACGCAGTATTTT. Its translation is CASSGGTSGGTDTQYF.

This chain joins TRBV27 and TRBJ1-1, with no clear D. CDR1 is MNHEY and CDR2 is SMNVEV in the germline V gene (reference sequence). This CDR3 spans 14 amino acids. The V end was cut by 3 bases, the J end by 4 bases, with 12 bases between. This chain's CDR3 is CASSFVGAITEAFF. The CDR3, as DNA: TGTGCCAGCAGTTTTGTGGGCGCGATCACTGAAGCTTTCTTT.

J is TRBJ2-5 and V is TRBV15; a possible D gene is TRBD2 (7 bases). From germline, CDR1 is LNHNV and CDR2 YYDKDF (reference sequence). This CDR3 is built from 15 residues. V dropped 5 bases and J dropped 4 bases, with 17 bases sitting between them. CDR3 in DNA: TGTGCCACCAGCTCCAATCGGGGGGCCCGAGAGACCCAGTACTTC. This codes for CATSSNRGARETQYF. Together with reference TRBV15 and TRBJ2-5, the CDR3 gives the full variable domain: DAMVIQNPRYQVTQFGKPVTLSCSQTLNHNVMYWYQQKSSQAPKLLFHYYDKDFNNEADTPDNFQSRRPNTSFCFLDIRSPGLGDTAMYLCATSSNRGARETQYFGPGTRLLVL.

The CDR3: CASSQERGFVTEAFF. In DNA, the CDR3 is TGTGCCAGCAGCCAAGAAAGGGGGTTCGTCACTGAAGCTTTCTTT. The chain recombines TRBV14 with TRBJ1-1, with TRBD1 as a possible D gene (6 bases). Trimming removed 0 bases from V and 4 bases from J, with 12 bases in between. This CDR3 is 15 amino acids long. CDR1 is SGHDN, CDR2 FVKESK, per germline.

This sequence joins TRBV10-3 and TRBJ1-3; 7 positions agree with TRBD1. V lost 2 bases, J lost 0 bases, and 4 bases stayed unmatched. This CDR3 comprises 16 residues. Germline CDR1 reads ENHRY; CDR2 reads SYGVKD. The CDR3 region has the DNA TGTGCCATCAGTGAGGGGGGACAGAACTCTGGAAACACCATATATTTT. Encoded protein: CAISEGGQNSGNTIYF.

The rearrangement links TRBV7-9 to TRBJ1-1; D unclear. Germline V CDR1 and CDR2: SEHNR, FQNEAQ (reference sequence). The germline V and J ends were trimmed by 3 bases and 4 bases, with 6 bases remaining between them. CDR3 length equals 12 residues. CDR3 DNA: TGTGCCAGCAGCTTCCCAGGCACTGAAGCTTTCTTT. Translating gives CASSFPGTEAFF.

The rearrangement uses TRBV7-9 and TRBJ2-3, with 12 nucleotides matching TRBD2. Germline lookup yields CDR1 SEHNR and CDR2 FQNEAQ (reference sequence). J was trimmed by 0 bases and V by 1 base; bases with no gene match: 2. CDR3 length: 17 amino acids. The CDR3, as DNA: TGTGCCAGCAGCTTAGGGACTAGCGGGGCCAGCACAGATACGCAGTATTTT. The encoded protein is CASSLGTSGASTDTQYF.

V gene TRBV18 combines with J gene TRBJ2-3, with 12 bases lining up with TRBD1. CDR3 length: 15 residues. The germline CDR1 and CDR2 sequences are KGHSH and LQKENI. The V and J ends lost 3 bases and 5 bases, in that order; junction bases with no gene match: 3. CDR3: CASSPGTGGRDTQYF. The CDR3 DNA follows: TGTGCCAGCTCACCCGGGACAGGGGGCAGAGATACGCAGTATTTT. The full variable domain, completed using reference TRBV18 and TRBJ2-3, is NAGVMQNPRHLVRRRGQEARLRCSPMKGHSHVYWYRQLPEEGLKFMVYLQKENIIDESGMPKERFSAEFPKEGPSILRIQQVVRGDSAAYFCASSPGTGGRDTQYFGPGTRLTVL.

The J gene is TRBJ2-2, the V gene TRBV27; D gene ambiguous. Trimming left V 2 bases short and J 8 bases short, with 9 bases between. From germline, CDR1 is MNHEY and CDR2 SMNVEV (reference sequence). CDR3 length: 13 amino acids. The CDR3 loop reads CASSLGRSGELFF. The CDR3 DNA is TGTGCCAGCAGTTTAGGCAGATCTGGGGAGCTGTTTTTT.

The genes are TRBV7-2 and TRBJ2-7; TRBD1 matches at 10 bases. The J segment lost 4 bases and the V segment lost 5 bases, leaving 5 bases of the junction unmatched. CDR1 SGHTA and CDR2 FQGNSA come from the germline V gene. CDR3 length equals 14 residues. DNA of the CDR3: TGTGCCAGCAGCCCGGACAGGGGGGTGTACGAGCAGTACTTC. Translation gives CASSPDRGVYEQYF.

The chain is built from TRBV5-1 and TRBJ2-3; D is undetermined. Between the trimmed V and J ends, which lost 0 bases and 6 bases, there was a span of 5 bases. CDR1 is SGHRS, CDR2 YFSETQ, per germline. This CDR3 spans 12 amino acids. The chain's CDR3 is CASSLVVDTQYF. CDR3 coding DNA: TGCGCCAGCAGCTTGGTAGTGGATACGCAGTATTTT.

The rearrangement links TRBV11-2 to TRBJ1-2, with TRBD1 as a possible D gene (5 bases). Trimming took off 5 bases at V and 4 bases at J, with 20 bases between the two ends. The CDR3 sequence is 16 residues long. CDR1 and CDR2 from the germline V gene are SGHAT and FQNNGV. CDR3 sequence reads: CASSRMGEGAGYGYTF. Here the CDR3 DNA reads TGTGCCAGCAGCCGGATGGGGGAGGGAGCCGGCTATGGCTACACCTTC. Together with reference TRBV11-2 and TRBJ1-2, the CDR3 gives the full variable domain: EAGVAQSPRYKIIEKRQSVAFWCNPISGHATLYWYQQILGQGPKLLIQFQNNGVVDDSQLPKDRFSAERLKGVDSTLKIQPAKLEDSAVYLCASSRMGEGAGYGYTFGSGTRLTVV.

The V call is TRBV10-2, the J call TRBJ1-5; 8 bases align to TRBD1. This CDR3 is 16 amino acids long. CDR1 and CDR2 (germline): WSHSY, SAAADI. With V trimmed by 3 bases and J by 5 bases, 9 bases remained unmatched. The CDR3 DNA sequence: TGCGCCAGCAGTGATATGGTCAGGGGGCGTGATCAGCCCCAGCATTTT. Translation: CASSDMVRGRDQPQHF.

V is TRBV19 and J is TRBJ2-7, with D tentatively TRBD1 (6 bases). The CDR3 contains 13 residues. The V end was cut by 5 bases, the J end by 3 bases, with 11 bases between. The germline V gene has CDR1 LNHDA and CDR2 SQIVND (reference sequence). The CDR3 protein is CASSLTGSYEQYF. The CDR3 DNA reads TGTGCCAGTAGTTTAACAGGGAGCTACGAGCAGTACTTC. The full variable domain, its missing parts supplied by reference TRBV19 and TRBJ2-7, is DGGITQSPKYLFRKEGQNVTLSCEQNLNHDAMYWYRQDPGQGLRLIYYSQIVNDFQKGDIAEGYSVSREKKESFPLTVTSAQKNPTAFYLCASSLTGSYEQYFGPGTRLTVT.

The chain uses TRBV24-1 and TRBJ1-1; no firm D call. The CDR3 has 15 amino acids. The V gene lost 5 bases and the J gene lost 0 bases, with 12 bases spanning the gap. The V gene's germline CDR1 is KGHDR and CDR2 SFDVKD. DNA for the CDR3: TGTGCCACCAGTGGGTCGGGAGCTATGAACACTGAAGCTTTCTTT. Translating it yields CATSGSGAMNTEAFF.

This clone was seen a handful of times. The chain carries TRBV5-4 and TRBJ2-2; 7 nucleotides match TRBD1. With V trimmed by 2 bases and J by 0 bases, 1 base remained unmatched. Germline V gene data show CDR1 as SGHNT and CDR2 as YYREEE (reference sequence). This CDR3 contains 15 residues. The CDR3 loop is CASSLDRANTGELFF. The CDR3 DNA is TGTGCCAGCAGCTTAGACAGGGCGAACACCGGGGAGCTGTTTTTT.

This clone was detected only a few times. This sequence joins TRBV24-1 and TRBJ2-1; TRBD1 agrees at 7 bases. The germline gives CDR1 KGHDR, CDR2 SFDVKD. This CDR3 contains 14 residues. V shed 7 bases, J shed 7 bases, and the junction held 9 bases outside the gene matches. The CDR3, as DNA: TGTGCCACCAGGGAGACAGGGTCGGTGAATGAGCAGTTCTTC. Encoded protein: CATRETGSVNEQFF.